This is a list of T cell receptor beta chains from one sample in a study of early T cells in non-severe SARS-CoV-2 infection. TCRdb used MiXCR to reprocess the 5' RACE reads, holding one entry per CDR3 protein. This table has some 48,000 distinct CDR3 sequences, roughly 4.5% appearing once. Sequencing was performed on whole blood. The receptors shown here come from an adult who was a healthcare worker with PCR-confirmed SARS-CoV-2 infection or an uninfected control (not recorded which). The conserved cysteine and the conserved F or W are not part of the CDR3 here.

j_call	v_call	cdr3_aa
TRBJ2-1	TRBV15	ATSGDRWLNNEQF
TRBJ2-5	TRBV20-1	SAHAPGWQGASETQY
TRBJ2-7	TRBV18	ASSPPLTHEQY
TRBJ2-2	TRBV5-4	ASSRGSGSNTGELF
TRBJ1-1	TRBV19	ASSMDRSWTEAF
TRBJ2-7	TRBV12-3/TRBV12-4	ASSEGGTYEQY
TRBJ1-4	TRBV7-9	ASRERDSNEKLF
TRBJ1-1	TRBV6-6	ASSYTSSTEAF
TRBJ2-7	TRBV6-5	ASRGRGTYEQY
TRBJ1-5	TRBV10-3	AIRGTDNQPQH
TRBJ2-1	TRBV11-2	ASSLVWAGYYNEQF
TRBJ1-1	TRBV19	ASSLTGRDTEAF
TRBJ1-1	TRBV27	ASTKRGGLNTEAF
TRBJ1-1	TRBV7-6	ASSLDTNTEAF
TRBJ2-1	TRBV7-2	ASSLAGLNSYNEQF
TRBJ2-7	TRBV20-1	SARDAILGTSRGEQY
TRBJ2-7	TRBV27	ASSFQSSAYEQY
TRBJ1-2	TRBV14	ASSQDTTVFGYT
TRBJ2-7	TRBV10-2	ASGDRGEQY
TRBJ2-5	TRBV7-2	ASSLQGGRASETQY
TRBJ2-5	TRBV19	ASSTGTEETQY
TRBJ2-3	TRBV20-1	SASAWGTDTQY
TRBJ2-7	TRBV6-2/TRBV6-3	ASTRDGAYEQY
TRBJ1-2	TRBV20-1	SARHQTGFGYT
TRBJ1-5	TRBV6-6	ACTGFGSNQPQH
TRBJ1-4	TRBV5-1	ASQGPPRHEKLF
TRBJ2-5	TRBV11-3	ASSSGLAGEGETQY
TRBJ2-1	TRBV4-1	ASSQGSGRQQF
TRBJ1-3	TRBV18	ASSPPKGAVNSGNTIY
TRBJ2-1	TRBV10-3	AIASSYNEQF
TRBJ2-6	TRBV5-4	ASSLAGSGAANVLT
TRBJ2-4	TRBV5-8	ASSFVDLGDIQY
TRBJ2-7	TRBV6-5	ASSYTVGGYEQY
TRBJ2-7	TRBV7-2	ASSPRRSSYEQY
TRBJ2-5	TRBV12-3/TRBV12-4	ASSSDYGSAQY
TRBJ1-1	TRBV29-1	SVEVATKTEAF
TRBJ2-2	TRBV2	ASSGRLLNTGELF